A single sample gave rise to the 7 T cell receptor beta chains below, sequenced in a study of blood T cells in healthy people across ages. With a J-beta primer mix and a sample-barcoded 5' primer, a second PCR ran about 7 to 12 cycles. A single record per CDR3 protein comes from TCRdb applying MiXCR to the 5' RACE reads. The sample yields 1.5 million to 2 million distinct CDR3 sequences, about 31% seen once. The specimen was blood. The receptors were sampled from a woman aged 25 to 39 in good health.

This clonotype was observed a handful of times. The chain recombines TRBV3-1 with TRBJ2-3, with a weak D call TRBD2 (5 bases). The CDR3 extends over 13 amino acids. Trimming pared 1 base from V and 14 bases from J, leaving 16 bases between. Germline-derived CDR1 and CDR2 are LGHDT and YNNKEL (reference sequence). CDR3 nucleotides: TGTGCCAGCAGCCAAGTCCCCGGAGAGCGGCTGTATTTT. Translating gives CASSQVPGERLYF.

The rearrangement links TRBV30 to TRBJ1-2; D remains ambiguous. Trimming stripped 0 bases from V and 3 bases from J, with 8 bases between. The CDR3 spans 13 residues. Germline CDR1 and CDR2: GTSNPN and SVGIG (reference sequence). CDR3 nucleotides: TGTGCCTGGAGTGTAAACACATACTATGGCTACACCTTC. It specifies CAWSVNTYYGYTF.

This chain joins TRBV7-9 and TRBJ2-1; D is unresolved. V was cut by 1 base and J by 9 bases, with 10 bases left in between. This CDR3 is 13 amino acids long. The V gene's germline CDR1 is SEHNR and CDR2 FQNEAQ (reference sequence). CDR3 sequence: CASSLEHATEQFF. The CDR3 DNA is TGTGCCAGCAGCTTAGAGCATGCGACTGAGCAGTTCTTC. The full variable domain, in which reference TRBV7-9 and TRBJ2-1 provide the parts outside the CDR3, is DTGVSQNPRHKITKRGQNVTFRCDPISEHNRLYWYRQTLGQGPEFLTYFQNEAQLEKSRLLSDRFSAERPKGSFSTLEIQRTEQGDSAMYLCASSLEHATEQFFGPGTRLTVL.

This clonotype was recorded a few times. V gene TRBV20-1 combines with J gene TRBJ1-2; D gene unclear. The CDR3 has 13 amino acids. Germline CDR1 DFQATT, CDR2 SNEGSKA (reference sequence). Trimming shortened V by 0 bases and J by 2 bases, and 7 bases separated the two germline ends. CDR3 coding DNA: TGCAGTGCTAGAGATCTGGGGAACTATGGCTACACCTTC. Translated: CSARDLGNYGYTF.

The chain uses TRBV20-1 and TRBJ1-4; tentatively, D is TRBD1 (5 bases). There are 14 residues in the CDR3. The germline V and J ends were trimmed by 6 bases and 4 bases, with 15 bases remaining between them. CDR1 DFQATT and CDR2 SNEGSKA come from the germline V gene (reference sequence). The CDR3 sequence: CSATGVRGNEKLFF. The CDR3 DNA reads TGCAGTGCCACAGGTGTTAGGGGTAATGAAAAACTGTTTTTT.

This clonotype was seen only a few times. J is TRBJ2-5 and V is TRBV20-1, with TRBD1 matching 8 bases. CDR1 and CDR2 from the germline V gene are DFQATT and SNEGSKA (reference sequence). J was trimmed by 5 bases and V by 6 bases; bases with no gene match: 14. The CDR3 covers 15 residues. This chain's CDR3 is CSAPRAGGGWETQYF. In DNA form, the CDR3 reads TGCAGTGCCCCCAGGGCAGGGGGCGGTTGGGAGACCCAGTACTTC.

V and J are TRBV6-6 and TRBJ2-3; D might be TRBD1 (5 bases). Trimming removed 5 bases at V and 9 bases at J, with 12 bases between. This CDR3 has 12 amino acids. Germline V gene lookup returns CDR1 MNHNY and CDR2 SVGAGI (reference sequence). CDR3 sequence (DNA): TGTGCCAGCAGTCTCAGGGAAACCACGCAGTATTTT. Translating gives CASSLRETTQYF.